This T cell receptor beta chain was captured in a study of T cells expressing NK-cell markers. Study-wide findings and caveats: A range of roughly 1.0-8% of CD8+ T cells consisted of dominant NKG2C+ clonotypes in six donors.

This CDR3 region has 17 residues. CDR1 is SGDLS, CDR2 YYNGEE, per germline. TCRdb reprocessed the 5' RACE reads, with one entry per CDR3 protein and no DNA. Here the sample table reports some 440,000 distinct CDR3 sequences. As concerns this clonotype: The target antigen is unknown.

Sequences were obtained from blood T cells: a sorted CD56 or NKG2C T cell subset, CD4+ or CD8+ T cells, or bulk PBMC T cells (not recorded which). The source is a woman in her 50s in good health. The chain is built from TRBV9 and TRBJ2-2; as DNA is missing, the TRBD2 call by TCRdb cannot be tested. The CDR3 spells CASSVVPAGGPHGELFF.